This TCR beta chain was recovered during a study of PD-1 blockade in classical Hodgkin lymphoma. Some clones are missing from TCRdb's copy, which holds only in-frame ones; the method was immunoSEQ multiplex PCR. The table has approximately 34,000 clones, roughly four fifths seen once. In the case of this clone: What it binds is not known.

The CDR3 has 12 residues. No patient escaped relapse after autologous stem cell transplantation, and brentuximab vedotin exposure varied. Broader study findings: At baseline, newly diagnosed patients reportedly showed less TCR diversity than healthy donors. The CD4+ diversity rise by C4D1 was clearest in complete responders.

The chain has TRBV21-1 and TRBJ2-4; TRBD2, as called in the table, went unchecked against the DNA. TRBV21-1 is reported as a pseudogene. This TCR came from a human donor with classical Hodgkin lymphoma. The source material was peripheral blood mononuclear cells (PBMCs), sampled at baseline. The CDR3 sequence: CASSKPGLGRDF. CDR3 in DNA: TGTGCCAGCAGCAAACCGGGACTAGGTAGGGACTTC.